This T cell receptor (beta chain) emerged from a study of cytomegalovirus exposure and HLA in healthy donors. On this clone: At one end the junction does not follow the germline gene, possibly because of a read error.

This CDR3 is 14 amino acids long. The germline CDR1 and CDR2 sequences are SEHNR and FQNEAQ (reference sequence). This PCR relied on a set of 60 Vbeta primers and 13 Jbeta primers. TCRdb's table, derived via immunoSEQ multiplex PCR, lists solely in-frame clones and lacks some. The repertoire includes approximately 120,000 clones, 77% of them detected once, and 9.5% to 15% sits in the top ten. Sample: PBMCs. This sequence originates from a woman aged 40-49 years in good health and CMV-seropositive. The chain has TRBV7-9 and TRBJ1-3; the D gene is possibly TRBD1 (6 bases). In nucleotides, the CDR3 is TGTTCCAGCAGCCGAACAGGGTTAGGAAACACCATATATTTT. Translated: CSSSRTGLGNTIYF.